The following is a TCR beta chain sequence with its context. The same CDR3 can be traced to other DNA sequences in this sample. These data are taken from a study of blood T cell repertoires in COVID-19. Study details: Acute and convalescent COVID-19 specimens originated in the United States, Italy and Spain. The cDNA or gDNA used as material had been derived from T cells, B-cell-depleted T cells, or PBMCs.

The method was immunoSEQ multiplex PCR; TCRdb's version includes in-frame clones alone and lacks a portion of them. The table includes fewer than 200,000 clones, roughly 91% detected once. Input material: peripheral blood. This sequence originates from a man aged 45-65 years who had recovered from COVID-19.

The CDR3 loop is CASSPGTGVGYTF. CDR3 DNA sequence: TGTGCCAGCTCACCGGGGACAGGGGTTGGCTACACCTTC. The genes are TRBV18 and TRBJ1-2; 10 nucleotides align to TRBD1. V was clipped by 3 bases and J by 7 bases; unmatched bases: 2. This CDR3 is built from 13 residues. CDR1 and CDR2 (germline): KGHSH, LQKENI. Together with reference TRBV18 and TRBJ1-2, the CDR3 gives the full variable domain: NAGVMQNPRHLVRRRGQEARLRCSPMKGHSHVYWYRQLPEEGLKFMVYLQKENIIDESGMPKERFSAEFPKEGPSILRIQQVVRGDSAAYFCASSPGTGVGYTFGSGTRLTVV.